This is a list of T cell receptor beta chains from one sample in a study of control samples from healthy donors and cancer patients. TCRdb keeps only in-frame clones here, not all; method: immunoSEQ multiplex PCR. The sample yields 150,000 to 170,000 clones, roughly 94% seen once. Source material: blood. Every receptor here comes from a man in his forties or fifties in good health. Each CDR3 is given without its conserved first and last residue. A D gene is named only where the DNA matches it firmly.

D gene,V gene,CDR3 protein
-,TRBV3-1/TRBV3-2,ASSLSGKGYT
-,TRBV7-2,ASSLRGVNTEAF
TRBD1,TRBV6-6,ASSPRQGGSNQPQH
-,TRBV6-5,ASISSTDTQY
-,TRBV28,ASSGGAPPYEQY
TRBD1,TRBV13,ASSSTGARNTIY
TRBD1,TRBV5-1,ASSPQGVGGTDTQY
TRBD1,TRBV13,ASSMTGYEQY
-,TRBV4-1,ASSQVGGIGNIQY
-,TRBV28,ASTPGREKLF
TRBD1,TRBV4-1,ASSQAGQRTYGYT
-,TRBV4-3,ASSQERGTDTQY
-,TRBV3-1/TRBV3-2,ASSREGTAGGYT
-,TRBV25-1,ASSFTGGELF
-,TRBV12-3/TRBV12-4,ASSLRGNTEAF
-,TRBV6-4,ASSDSPLWVAGKAF
-,TRBV12-3/TRBV12-4,ASSLNQNTEAF
-,TRBV7-8,ASSLAVGTYTEAF
TRBD2,TRBV24-1,ATSDSRLAVDNTGELF
-,TRBV5-1,ASSLAGGGNDGYT
TRBD1,TRBV12-5,ASAWDRVRDTQY
-,TRBV6-2/TRBV6-3,ASSYVGGRSGYT
TRBD2,TRBV5-1,ASSLGNSGEKF
-,TRBV6-5,ASSYTRPGGGGGYT
-,TRBV6-5,ASKISGRGEQY
TRBD1,TRBV2,ATLSGTGGYGYT
-,TRBV6-5,ASSYSRMTEAF
-,TRBV5-1,ASRQTLAKNIQY
-,TRBV29-1,SAYRVVTEAF
TRBD1,TRBV9,ASSLGTGRETQY
-,TRBV30,AWSPTSTGPYGYT
TRBD1,TRBV7-9,ASRRTGENSPLH
-,TRBV6-5,ASTGLKGLF
-,TRBV4-1,ASSQGGPGRAISYEQY
-,TRBV30,AWSRQTYEQY
-,TRBV29-1,SVDSYYGYT
TRBD2,TRBV30,AWTPRGAGNEQF
-,TRBV19,ASIGGQGHVGQPQH
TRBD2,TRBV19,ASSRGGLEQF
-,TRBV19,ASSNQNNEKLF
-,TRBV28,ASSRGARAGTDTQY
-,TRBV6-5,ASRQGMNTEAF
-,TRBV4-3,ASSQETYETEAF
-,TRBV6-6,ASQSRRATMNTEAF
-,TRBV6-5,ASGVQADGYT
-,TRBV27,ASSLSQGGQPQH
-,TRBV5-1,ASSLGPANTEAF
-,TRBV7-2,ASSVRDGLFGYT
TRBD1,TRBV24-1,ATSGELGQGLLGTQY
TRBD2,TRBV10-3,AISERNSGGTSSYNEQF